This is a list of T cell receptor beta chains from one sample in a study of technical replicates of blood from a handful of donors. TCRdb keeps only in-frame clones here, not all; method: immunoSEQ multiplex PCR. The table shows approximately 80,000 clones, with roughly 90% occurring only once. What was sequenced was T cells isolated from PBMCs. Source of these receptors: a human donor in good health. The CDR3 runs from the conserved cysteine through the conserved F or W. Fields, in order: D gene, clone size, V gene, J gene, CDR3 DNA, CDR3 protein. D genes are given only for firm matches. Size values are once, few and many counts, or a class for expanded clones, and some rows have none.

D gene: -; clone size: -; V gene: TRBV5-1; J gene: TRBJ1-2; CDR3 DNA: TGCGCCAGCAGCTTGGGGCCGGGCCTAGCCACATCGCCCCTCTATGGCTACACCTTC; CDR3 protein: CASSLGPGLATSPLYGYTF
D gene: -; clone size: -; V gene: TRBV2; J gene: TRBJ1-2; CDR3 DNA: TGTGCCAGCAGTGAATGGAGTGGCTACACCTTC; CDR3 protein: CASSEWSGYTF
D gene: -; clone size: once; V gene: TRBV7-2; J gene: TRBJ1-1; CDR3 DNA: TGTGCCAGCAGCTTCCTAGGCACTTTGAACACTGAAGCTTTCTTT; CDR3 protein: CASSFLGTLNTEAFF
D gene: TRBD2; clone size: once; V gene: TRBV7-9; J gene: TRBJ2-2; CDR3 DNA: TGTGCCAGCAGCTTAGATTCCGGACTAGCGGAGAGCACCGGGGAGCTGTTTTTT; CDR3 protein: CASSLDSGLAESTGELFF
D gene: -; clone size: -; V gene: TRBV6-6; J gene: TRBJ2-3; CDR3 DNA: TGTGCCAGCAGTCAAGGACTTATGGCGGATACGCAGTATTTT; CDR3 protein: CASSQGLMADTQYF
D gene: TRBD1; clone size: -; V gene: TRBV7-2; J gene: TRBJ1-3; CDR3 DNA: TGTGCCAGCATACTGACAGGGGTTGACGGAAACACCATATATTTT; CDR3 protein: CASILTGVDGNTIYF
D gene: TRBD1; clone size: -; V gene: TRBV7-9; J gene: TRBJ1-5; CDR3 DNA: TGTGCCAGCAGCCGACCCGACAGGGTAAGGGGAGATAGCAATCAGCCCCAGCATTTT; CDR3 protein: CASSRPDRVRGDSNQPQHF
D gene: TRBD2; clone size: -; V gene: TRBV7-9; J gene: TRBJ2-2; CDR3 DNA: TGTGCCAGCAGCGCGCTAGCGGGGGCGAACACCGGGGAGCTGTTTTTT; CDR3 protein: CASSALAGANTGELFF
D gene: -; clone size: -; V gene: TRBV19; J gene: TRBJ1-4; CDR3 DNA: TGTGCCAGTAGTATAGAACGGCAGGATGAAAAACTGTTTTTT; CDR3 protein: CASSIERQDEKLFF
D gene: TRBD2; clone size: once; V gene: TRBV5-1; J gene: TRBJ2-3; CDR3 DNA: TGCGCCAGCACCCAGGGAGGTAGCGGGGCCCCAAATACGCAGTATTTT; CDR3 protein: CASTQGGSGAPNTQYF
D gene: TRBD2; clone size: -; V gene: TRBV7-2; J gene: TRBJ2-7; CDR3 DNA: TGTGCCAGCAGCCAGACTAGCGGGAGATACGAGCAGTACTTC; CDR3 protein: CASSQTSGRYEQYF
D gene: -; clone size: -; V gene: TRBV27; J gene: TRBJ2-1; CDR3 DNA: TGTGCCAGCAGTTTGTCCTTCAATGAGCAGTTCTTC; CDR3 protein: CASSLSFNEQFF
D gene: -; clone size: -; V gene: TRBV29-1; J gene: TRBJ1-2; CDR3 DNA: TGCAGCGTTGATGGGGCAATTAACTATGGCTACACCTTC; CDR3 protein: CSVDGAINYGYTF
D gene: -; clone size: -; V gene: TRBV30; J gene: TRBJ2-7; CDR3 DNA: TGTGCCTGGAGTGTATCGGGACTCATCTACGAGCAGTACTTC; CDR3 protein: CAWSVSGLIYEQYF
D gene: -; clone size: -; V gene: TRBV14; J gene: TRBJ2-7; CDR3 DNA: TGTGCCAGCAGCCAAGGGCTTGGACTCGACTCCTACGAGCAGTACTTC; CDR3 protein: CASSQGLGLDSYEQYF
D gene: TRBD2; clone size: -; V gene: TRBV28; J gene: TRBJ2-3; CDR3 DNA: TGTGCCAGCAGATTGAGAGAGCGGGAGATTAGCACAGATACGCAGTATTTT; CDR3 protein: CASRLREREISTDTQYF
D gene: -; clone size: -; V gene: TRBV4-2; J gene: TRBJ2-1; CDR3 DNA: TGTGCCAGCAGCCAAGAAATCGGGTTGAATGAGCAGTTCTTC; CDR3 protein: CASSQEIGLNEQFF
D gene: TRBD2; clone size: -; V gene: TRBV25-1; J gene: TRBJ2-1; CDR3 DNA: TGTGCCAGCAGTGGTGGACTAGCGGGAGTGAAGTCTGGGAATGAGCAGTTCTTC; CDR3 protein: CASSGGLAGVKSGNEQFF
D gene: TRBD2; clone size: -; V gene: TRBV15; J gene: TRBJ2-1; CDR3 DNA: TGTGCCACCAGCTCGGAGTTATGGGCGGGAGGGGACAATGAGCAGTTCTTC; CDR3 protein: CATSSELWAGGDNEQFF
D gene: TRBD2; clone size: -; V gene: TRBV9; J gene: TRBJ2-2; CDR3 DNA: TGTGCCAGCAGCTCCGGGGGGGACCGTTCCGGGGAGCTGTTTTTT; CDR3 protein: CASSSGGDRSGELFF
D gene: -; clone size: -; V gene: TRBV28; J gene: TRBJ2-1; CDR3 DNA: TGTGCCAGCAGTTACCCCCAGGGCAGTCCCAATGAGCAGTTCTTC; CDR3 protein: CASSYPQGSPNEQFF
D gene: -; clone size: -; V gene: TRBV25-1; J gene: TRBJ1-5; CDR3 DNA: TGTGCCAGCAGTTGGGGGGGTGGGCCCCAGCATTTT; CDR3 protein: CASSWGGGPQHF
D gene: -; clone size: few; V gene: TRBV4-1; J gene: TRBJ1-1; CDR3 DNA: TGCGCCAGCAGCCAAGATTATAGACAGAGGACTGAAGCTTTCTTT; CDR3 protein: CASSQDYRQRTEAFF